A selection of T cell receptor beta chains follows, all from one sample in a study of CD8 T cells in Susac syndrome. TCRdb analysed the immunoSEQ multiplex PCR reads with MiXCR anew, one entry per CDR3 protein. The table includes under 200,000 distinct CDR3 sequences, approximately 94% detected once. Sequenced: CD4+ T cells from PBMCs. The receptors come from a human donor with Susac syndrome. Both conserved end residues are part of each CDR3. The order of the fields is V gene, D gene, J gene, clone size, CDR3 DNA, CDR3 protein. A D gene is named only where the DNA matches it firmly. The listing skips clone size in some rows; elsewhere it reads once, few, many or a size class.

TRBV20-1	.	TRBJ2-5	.	TGCAGTGCTACAGGGGAACTACAAGAGACCCAGTACTTC	CSATGELQETQYF
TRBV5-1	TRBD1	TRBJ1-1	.	TGCGCCAGCAGCACGCTGGGACAGGGGAACACTGAAGCTTTCTTT	CASSTLGQGNTEAFF
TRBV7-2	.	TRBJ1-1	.	TGTGCCAGCAGCTCTGTAAGCATGTGGGCTTTCTTT	CASSSVSMWAFF
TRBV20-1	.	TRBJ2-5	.	TGCAGTGCTAGAATATACCCGCCAGCCGGGGCGAAGGAGACCCAGTACTTC	CSARIYPPAGAKETQYF
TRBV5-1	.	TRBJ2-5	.	TGCGCCAGCAGCTTGAGATCCGGCGGAGAGACCCAGTACTTC	CASSLRSGGETQYF
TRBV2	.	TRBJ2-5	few	TGTGCCAGCAGTGGTACAGGGCAGGAGACCCAGTACTTC	CASSGTGQETQYF
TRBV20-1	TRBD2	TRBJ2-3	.	TGCAGTGCCGCGGGGGGGCCCATCACAGATACGCAGTATTTT	CSAAGGPITDTQYF
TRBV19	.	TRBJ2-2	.	TGTGCCAGTAGTCGCCTCTCCAGCGGAGGTACGGGGGAGCTGTTTTTT	CASSRLSSGGTGELFF
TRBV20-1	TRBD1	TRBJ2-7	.	TGCAGTGCTATGAGGCAGGGGGCTTACGAGCAGTACTTC	CSAMRQGAYEQYF
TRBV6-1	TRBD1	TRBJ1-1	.	TGTGCCAGCAGTGTCTGGACAGGGAAGAATTCTGAAGCTTTCTTT	CASSVWTGKNSEAFF
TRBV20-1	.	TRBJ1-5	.	TGCAGTGCTAGAGGACAGGGCAATCAGCCCCAGCATTTT	CSARGQGNQPQHF
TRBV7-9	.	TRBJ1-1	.	TGTGCCAGCAGCTTAGCCTATGGGGGGGCGAACACTGAAGCTTTCTTT	CASSLAYGGANTEAFF
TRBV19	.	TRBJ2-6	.	TGTGCCAGTAGTCGCTACTCTGGGGCCAACGTCCTGACTTTC	CASSRYSGANVLTF
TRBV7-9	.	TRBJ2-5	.	TGTGCCAGCAGCTTAGCCCAGGACCAAGAGACCCAGTACTTC	CASSLAQDQETQYF
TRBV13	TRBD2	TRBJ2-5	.	TGTGCCAGCAGCGTTACTAGCGGGGGGACTGAGACCCAGTACTTC	CASSVTSGGTETQYF
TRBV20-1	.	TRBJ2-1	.	TGCAGTGCTAGTAACTCCAGGGGCAAACACAATGAGCAGTTCTTC	CSASNSRGKHNEQFF
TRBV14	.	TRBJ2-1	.	TGTGCCAGCAGCCAAGTATCCGAGGCCAATGAGCAGTTCTTC	CASSQVSEANEQFF
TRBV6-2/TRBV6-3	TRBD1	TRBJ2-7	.	TGTGCCAGCAGTGACTACAGGGGTGGCTTCGAGCAGTACTTC	CASSDYRGGFEQYF
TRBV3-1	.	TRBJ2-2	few	TGTGCCAGCAGCCAGAGGACCGGGGAGCTGTTTTTT	CASSQRTGELFF
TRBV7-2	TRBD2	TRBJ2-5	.	TGTGCCAGCAGCTTCGGGGCAACTAGCGGACAAGAGACCCAGTACTTC	CASSFGATSGQETQYF
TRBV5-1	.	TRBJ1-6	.	TGCGCCAGCAGCTTGGATGCAGAGGACTCACCCCTCCACTTT	CASSLDAEDSPLHF
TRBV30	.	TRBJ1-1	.	TGTGCCTGGAGTCGAAGTGAAGCTTTCTTT	CAWSRSEAFF
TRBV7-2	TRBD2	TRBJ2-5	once	TGTGCCAGCAGCCCCCGCCCGGGAGGGAGAGGGACCCAGTACTTC	CASSPRPGGRGTQYF
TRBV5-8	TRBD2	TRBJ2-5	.	TGTGCCAGCAGCTCGTCGAAAACTAGCGGGGGGGCCCGGGAGACCCAGTACTTC	CASSSSKTSGGARETQYF
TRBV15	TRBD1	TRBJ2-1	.	TGTGCCACCAGCAGAGCCGGGACAGGTAACAATGAGCAGTTCTTC	CATSRAGTGNNEQFF
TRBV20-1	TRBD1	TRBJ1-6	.	TGCAGTGCCAAACAGGGGTCTGGTTCACCCCTCCACTTT	CSAKQGSGSPLHF
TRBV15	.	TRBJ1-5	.	TGTGCCACCAGCAGCGGGGGCGGACAGCCCCAGCATTTT	CATSSGGGQPQHF
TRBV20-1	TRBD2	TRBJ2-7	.	TGCAGTGCTGCCGGGACTAGCGGGGGATCTTTCGAGCAGTACTTC	CSAAGTSGGSFEQYF
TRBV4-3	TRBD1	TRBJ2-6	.	TGCGCCAGCAGCCAAGATCGCGGGACAGGGGATCCTGGGGCCAACGTCCTGACTTTC	CASSQDRGTGDPGANVLTF
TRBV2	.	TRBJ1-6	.	TGTGCCAGCAGTGTGCAGGCCGGCAAGAATTCACCCCTCCACTTT	CASSVQAGKNSPLHF
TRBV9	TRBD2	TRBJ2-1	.	TGTGCCAGCAGCGTAAATCTAGCGGGGCACAATGAGCAGTTCTTC	CASSVNLAGHNEQFF
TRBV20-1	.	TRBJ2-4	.	TGCAGTGCTAGTACCGGGACACAGGACGTTAACATTCAGTACTTC	CSASTGTQDVNIQYF
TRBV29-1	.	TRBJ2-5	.	TGCAGCGGGAGACGGACGGAGACCCAGTACTTC	CSGRRTETQYF
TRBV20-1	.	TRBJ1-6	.	TGCAGTGCTAGAGAGGGGTCACCCCTCCACTTT	CSAREGSPLHF
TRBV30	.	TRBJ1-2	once	TGTGCCTGGAGTGTTACAGATAACTATGGCTACACCTTC	CAWSVTDNYGYTF
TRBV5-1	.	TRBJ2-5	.	TGTGCCAGCAGCTTAGTACCACAAGAGACCCAGTACTTC	CASSLVPQETQYF
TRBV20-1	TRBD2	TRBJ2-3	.	TGCAGTGCTAGAGATCCCAGCGGGGGATCAGATACGCAGTATTTT	CSARDPSGGSDTQYF
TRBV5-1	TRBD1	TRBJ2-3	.	TGCGCCAGCAGCTTGGAACCGGGACAGAGCACAGATACGCAGTATTTT	CASSLEPGQSTDTQYF
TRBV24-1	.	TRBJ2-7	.	TGTGCCCCGAAAGGCGAGCAGTACTTC	CAPKGEQYF
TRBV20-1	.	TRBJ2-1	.	TGCAGTGCTTCCAGTCGTCTTGGCAATGAGCAGTTCTTC	CSASSRLGNEQFF
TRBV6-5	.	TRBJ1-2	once	TGTGCCAGCAGTTATCGGGGGGGGATTAACTATGGCTACACCTTC	CASSYRGGINYGYTF
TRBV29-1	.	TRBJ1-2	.	TGCAGCGTTGAGGCAGGGAATGATTGGGGCTACACCTTC	CSVEAGNDWGYTF
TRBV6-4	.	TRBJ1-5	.	TGTGCCAGCAGGCCGGGACAATCCAATCAGCCCCAGCATTTT	CASRPGQSNQPQHF
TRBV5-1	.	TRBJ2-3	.	TGCGCCAGCAGCTTGGACGGGCAGGTAGGGGCAGATACGCAGTATTTT	CASSLDGQVGADTQYF
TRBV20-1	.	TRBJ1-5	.	TGCAGTGCTAGTATGGGGGTTCCGAGGGGCAATCAGCCCCAGCATTTT	CSASMGVPRGNQPQHF
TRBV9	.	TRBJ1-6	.	TGTGCCAGCAGCGTAGCTAGTAGGAATTCACCCCTCCACTTT	CASSVASRNSPLHF
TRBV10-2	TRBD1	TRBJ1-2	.	TGCGCCAGCAGCCCCGGGACAGGGGGTGTCTATGGCTACACCTTC	CASSPGTGGVYGYTF
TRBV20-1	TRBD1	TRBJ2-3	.	TGCAGTGCTAGTTCAACGGGACAGGGGGCCGGAGATACGCAGTATTTT	CSASSTGQGAGDTQYF
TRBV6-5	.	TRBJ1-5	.	TGTGCCAGCAGTTACGGGGGGCTCCAGCCCCAGCATTTT	CASSYGGLQPQHF
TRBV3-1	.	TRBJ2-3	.	TGTGCCAGCAGCCCCGTCCAGGAGAGGAATACGCAGTATTTT	CASSPVQERNTQYF
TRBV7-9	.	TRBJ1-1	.	TGTGCCAGCAGCTCATCATTCGGACGGATGAACACTGAAGCTTTCTTT	CASSSSFGRMNTEAFF
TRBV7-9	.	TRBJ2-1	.	TGTGCCAGCAGCCCGAGGGGGAGCTATTACAATGAGCAGTTCTTC	CASSPRGSYYNEQFF
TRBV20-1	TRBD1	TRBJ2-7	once	TGCAGTGCTAGAGCGACAGGGGCAACCACCTACGAGCAGTACTTC	CSARATGATTYEQYF
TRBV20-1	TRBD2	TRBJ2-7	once	TGCAGTGCGGGTAGCGGGGGGCGCTCCTACGAGCAGTACTTC	CSAGSGGRSYEQYF
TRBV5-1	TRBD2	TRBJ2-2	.	TGCGCCAGCAGCTTACAGACTAGCGCTCCCGGGGAGCTGTTTTTT	CASSLQTSAPGELFF